This passage covers 29 T cell receptor beta chains from one sample sequenced in a study of vaccination and CD4 T cells after COVID-19. The Oncomine TCR Beta short-read assay was applied to DNA of cultured CD4+ T cells. From the PCR reads, TCRdb called clonotypes with MiXCR, one entry per CDR3 protein. The sample consists of approximately 6,700 distinct CDR3 sequences, around half of them appearing once. The antigens these receptors bind are not known. Described treatment: approximately nine-day PBMC culture with coronavirus spike peptide pools or control peptides (ViraFEST assay). Before the COVID-19 pandemic (2011-2018), CD4+ T cells were obtained from the unexposed donor. Material for sequencing was CD4+ T cells from blood, cultured in vitro. The receptors were sampled from a human donor in good health.

This clonotype was seen only a few times. The CDR3 sequence is CASSDWETQYF. CDR3 sequence (DNA): TGTGCCAGCAGTGATTGGGAGACCCAGTACTTC. J is TRBJ2-5 and V is TRBV2; no clear D gene. V lost 3 bases and J 5 bases, leaving 4 bases between the germline ends. The CDR3 extends over 11 amino acids. Germline lookup yields CDR1 SNHLY and CDR2 FYNNEI.

The V and J genes are TRBV7-6 and TRBJ2-7; 8 nucleotides line up with TRBD1. The CDR3 loop spans 15 amino acids. The V and J ends lost 3 bases and 1 base, in that order; junction bases with no gene match: 5. Germline assignment: CDR1 SGHVS and CDR2 FNYEAQ. The CDR3 reads CASSFDRGYSYEQYF. As DNA, the CDR3 is TGTGCCAGCAGCTTTGACAGGGGTTATTCCTACGAGCAGTACTTC.

In this sample, this clonotype turned up a few times. V gene TRBV20-1 combines with J gene TRBJ2-5; TRBD2 is a possible D gene (7 bases). The CDR3 is 12 residues long. Trimming removed 7 bases from V and 0 bases from J, with 9 bases in between. Germline V gene sequence: CDR1 DFQATT, CDR2 SNEGSKA (reference sequence). For the CDR3, the DNA is TGCAGTGTCGGGGGGCACCAAGAGACCCAGTACTTC. Translated, it gives CSVGGHQETQYF.

The chain combines TRBV2 with TRBJ1-1, with 7 bases fitting TRBD1. CDR1 and CDR2 (germline): SNHLY, FYNNEI. The CDR3 is 14 residues long. Germline trimming cut 8 bases from V and 0 bases from J; bases unmatched to any gene: 6. The CDR3 coding sequence is TGTGCCAGCTGCTTGACAGGGCTGAACACTGAAGCTTTCTTT. Translation gives CASCLTGLNTEAFF.

The chain links TRBV6-1 to TRBJ2-3; D call uncertain. CDR1 MNHNS and CDR2 SASEGT come from the germline V gene. This CDR3 has 14 amino acids. With 10 bases removed from V and 1 base from J, the gap between germline ends came to 15 bases. CDR3 DNA: TGTGCCACCGAAGTAGGCGGCGGCACAGATACGCAGTATTTT. This gives the protein CATEVGGGTDTQYF.

The J gene is TRBJ1-2, the V gene TRBV7-2, with D tentatively TRBD1 (5 bases). The CDR3 runs to 12 residues. Trimming shortened V by 3 bases and J by 5 bases, and 7 bases separated the two germline ends. Germline CDR1 and CDR2: SGHTA and FQGNSA. CDR3: CASSFPGYGYTF. The CDR3 DNA sequence: TGTGCCAGCAGCTTTCCAGGGTATGGCTACACCTTC.

The chain employs TRBV24-1 and TRBJ2-2; D possibly uses TRBD1 or TRBD2 (5 bases each). V shed 2 bases and J shed 8 bases, with 11 bases lying between them. Germline assignment: CDR1 KGHDR and CDR2 SFDVKD. This CDR3 has 14 residues. The CDR3 loop is CATSDSSGGGELFF. CDR3 DNA sequence: TGTGCCACCAGTGATTCGAGTGGGGGTGGGGAGCTGTTTTTT.

This clonotype came up once. The chain combines TRBV6-5 with TRBJ2-1; possibly TRBD1 for D (5 bases). Trimming removed 3 bases from V and 9 bases from J, with 21 bases in between. CDR3 length equals 16 residues. CDR1 is MNHEY, CDR2 SVGAGI, per germline. CDR3 bases: TGTGCCAGCAGTTATCAGGGCCCTTCTGTAGAGAGTGAGCAGTTCTTC. Its translation: CASSYQGPSVESEQFF.

This sequence joins TRBV10-3 and TRBJ2-7; 9 bases agree with TRBD1. V lost 6 bases to trimming and J lost 3 bases; unmatched junction nucleotides: 9. The germline gives CDR1 ENHRY, CDR2 SYGVKD. This CDR3 region has 15 residues. CDR3 region: CAIREGQGEYYEQYF. The DNA for the CDR3 is TGTGCCATCAGGGAGGGACAGGGAGAATACTACGAGCAGTACTTC.

CDR3 loop: CASSYNGGDGYTF. The CDR3 nucleotides read TGTGCCAGCAGTTACAACGGGGGGGATGGCTACACCTTC. The chain employs TRBV6-5 and TRBJ1-2, with a weak D call TRBD1 (5 bases). Germline V gives CDR1 MNHEY, CDR2 SVGAGI. The CDR3 runs to 13 residues. V was trimmed by 2 bases and J by 6 bases, leaving 10 bases between them.

In DNA form, the CDR3 reads TGTGCCACTTACGGACAGGGAGGTGAAGCTTTCTTT. This translates into CATYGQGGEAFF. The V call is TRBV19, the J call TRBJ1-1, with 8 bases fitting TRBD1. There are 12 residues in the CDR3. CDR1 LNHDA and CDR2 SQIVND come from the germline V gene (reference sequence). V lost 10 bases, J lost 7 bases, and 8 bases stayed unmatched.

The V call is TRBV6-1, the J call TRBJ2-7; perhaps D is TRBD1 or TRBD2 (5 bases each). Germline lookup yields CDR1 MNHNS and CDR2 SASEGT. V lost 7 bases to trimming and J lost 2 bases, with 15 bases between them. CDR3 length: 14 residues. The CDR3 bases are TGTGCCAGCACCCAACCGGGACGGGCCTACGAGCAGTACTTC. Its translation is CASTQPGRAYEQYF.

V gene TRBV6-1 combines with J gene TRBJ2-1; the match to TRBD2 covers 7 bases. CDR3 length equals 11 residues. Germline V gene lookup returns CDR1 MNHNS and CDR2 SASEGT. Unmatched junction bases numbered 1, after V lost 6 bases and J lost 8 bases. DNA for the CDR3: TGTGCCAGCAGCGGACTAGATGAGCAGTTCTTC. Protein: CASSGLDEQFF.

The chain uses TRBV7-8 and TRBJ2-3; 9 bases match TRBD2. V was pared by 3 bases and J by 1 base, with 11 bases of the junction left unmatched. Per the germline V gene, CDR1 is SGHVS and CDR2 is FQNEAQ. This CDR3 is built from 18 residues. The CDR3 is CASSFQLAGAGGTDTQYF. DNA of the CDR3: TGTGCCAGCAGCTTCCAATTAGCGGGGGCGGGCGGCACAGATACGCAGTATTTT.

V and J are TRBV6-1 and TRBJ2-7; D is possibly TRBD1 (5 bases). CDR3 length: 11 residues. Germline V lookup: CDR1 MNHNS, CDR2 SASEGT. The CDR3 nucleotides read TGTGCTTCAGGCAGGGACTACGAGCAGTACTTC. Amino acids: CASGRDYEQYF.

This clonotype was counted once. This chain links TRBV2 with TRBJ1-1; maybe TRBD1 (5 bases). The CDR3 runs 17 residues. V lost 4 bases to trimming and J lost 0 bases, with 18 bases between them. Germline values: CDR1 SNHLY, CDR2 FYNNEI. CDR3 residues: CASSVGAVGGMNTEAFF. CDR3 sequence (DNA): TGTGCCAGCAGTGTCGGGGCTGTCGGGGGAATGAACACTGAAGCTTTCTTT. The entire variable domain, with the rest obtained from reference TRBV2 and TRBJ1-1, is as follows: EPEVTQTPSHQVTQMGQEVILRCVPISNHLYFYWYRQILGQKVEFLVSFYNNEISEKSEIFDDQFSVERPDGSNFTLKIRSTKLEDSAMYFCASSVGAVGGMNTEAFFGQGTRLTVV.

This chain connects TRBV7-3 to TRBJ2-2; D not resolved. This CDR3 spans 16 amino acids. V gave up 2 bases and J gave up 0 bases, with 10 bases separating them. CDR1 is SGHTA and CDR2 is FQGTGA in the germline V gene. The CDR3, as DNA: TGTGCCAGCAGCTTATGGGCTCCTCCGAACACCGGGGAGCTGTTTTTT. Its protein is CASSLWAPPNTGELFF.

V is TRBV12-3 or TRBV12-4 and J is TRBJ1-2; D ambiguous. CDR3 length: 14 amino acids. Trimming pared 4 bases from V and 1 base from J, leaving 10 bases between. The CDR3 here is CASSSGRDNYGYTF. Written as DNA, the CDR3 is TGTGCCAGCAGTTCCGGACGGGATAACTATGGCTACACCTTC.

The chain is built from TRBV7-9 and TRBJ1-2; 9 bases agree with TRBD1. Trimming at V came to 5 bases and at J to 8 bases, leaving 9 bases not matched to a gene. The length of the CDR3 is 14 residues. The germline CDR1 and CDR2 sequences are SEHNR and FQNEAQ (reference sequence). CDR3 residues: CASSPTGQGLGYTF. CDR3 in DNA: TGTGCCAGCAGCCCCACCGGACAGGGGTTGGGCTACACCTTC.

The chain joins TRBV20-1 to TRBJ1-5; maybe TRBD1 (5 bases). The CDR3 runs 15 residues. V was trimmed by 5 bases and J by 1 base, leaving 15 bases between them. Germline V lookup: CDR1 DFQATT, CDR2 SNEGSKA (reference sequence). The CDR3 sequence: CSASLPGVSNQPQHF. The CDR3 DNA reads as TGCAGTGCTTCTCTACCGGGGGTGAGCAATCAGCCCCAGCATTTT.

J is TRBJ1-1 and V is TRBV6-1, with TRBD1 matching 7 bases. This CDR3 has 18 amino acids. Germline assignment: CDR1 MNHNS and CDR2 SASEGT. Losses at the gene ends were 5 bases for V and 0 bases for J; bases not matched to a gene: 15. For the CDR3, the DNA is TGTGCCAGCAGTCCTCTCCCGTTCCGACAGGGCATGAACACTGAAGCTTTCTTT. Protein sequence: CASSPLPFRQGMNTEAFF.

This clonotype showed up just a few times. The chain joins TRBV14 to TRBJ1-2, with no clear D. Germline V gene lookup returns CDR1 SGHDN and CDR2 FVKESK. The CDR3 is 15 residues long. V lost 1 base, J lost 7 bases, and 16 bases lay in between. CDR3 in amino acids: CASSQGPPRESGYTF. The CDR3, as DNA: TGTGCCAGCAGCCAAGGTCCTCCTAGGGAAAGTGGCTACACCTTC.

The chain is built from TRBV2 and TRBJ2-7; 7 bases match TRBD1. This CDR3 is 12 amino acids long. Germline CDR1 and CDR2: SNHLY and FYNNEI. Losses at the gene ends were 4 bases for V and 3 bases for J; bases not matched to a gene: 0. This chain's CDR3 is CASSGDSYEQYF. DNA of the CDR3: TGTGCCAGCAGTGGGGACAGCTACGAGCAGTACTTC.

The chain has TRBV11-1 and TRBJ2-5; possibly TRBD2 for D (6 bases). This CDR3 has 16 amino acids. Trimming removed 5 bases from V and 1 base from J, with 17 bases in between. Germline V gene sequence: CDR1 SGHAT, CDR2 FQDESV (reference sequence). CDR3 nucleotides: TGTGCCAGCAGCCTCCGGACTACACGATTCCAAGAGACCCAGTACTTC. Translation gives CASSLRTTRFQETQYF.

CDR3 sequence reads: CASNDRGGEKLFF. CDR3 sequence (DNA): TGTGCCAGCAACGACAGGGGAGGAGAAAAACTGTTTTTT. The V and J genes are TRBV6-1 and TRBJ1-4; the match to TRBD1 covers 8 bases. The ends lost 7 bases at V and 8 bases at J; junction bases unmatched: 6. CDR1 is MNHNS and CDR2 is SASEGT in the germline V gene. The CDR3 sequence is 13 residues long.

The chain recombines TRBV11-2 with TRBJ2-1; the match to TRBD2 covers 12 bases. J gave up 10 bases and V 2 bases, and 6 bases lay outside the gene matches. Germline V gene data show CDR1 as SGHAT and CDR2 as FQNNGV. The CDR3 is 15 residues long. The CDR3 DNA reads TGTGCCAGCAGCTTACCTAGCGGGGGGGTCCGGGAGCAGTTCTTC. Its translation: CASSLPSGGVREQFF.

This clonotype showed up just a few times. The V and J genes are TRBV28 and TRBJ1-1; no definite D call. V shed 7 bases and J shed 4 bases, with 10 bases lying between them. This CDR3 has 12 amino acids. Germline CDR1 and CDR2: MDHEN and SYDVKM. The CDR3 is CASIREATEAFF. The CDR3 DNA reads TGTGCCAGCATAAGGGAGGCCACTGAAGCTTTCTTT.

V gene TRBV20-1 combines with J gene TRBJ2-5; no firm D call. Germline V gene lookup returns CDR1 DFQATT and CDR2 SNEGSKA (reference sequence). V was cut by 4 bases and J by 3 bases, with 12 bases left in between. There are 13 residues in the CDR3. CDR3 region: CSAISPDEETQYF. CDR3 in DNA: TGCAGTGCTATCTCACCCGACGAAGAGACCCAGTACTTC.

This chain joins TRBV11-3 and TRBJ2-3; 10 nucleotides align to TRBD2. Germline lookup yields CDR1 SGHNT and CDR2 YENEEA. Germline trimming cut 1 base from V and 2 bases from J; bases unmatched to any gene: 3. CDR3 length equals 16 residues. The CDR3 region is CASSLGLAGATDTQYF. DNA of the CDR3: TGTGCCAGCAGCTTAGGCCTAGCGGGAGCCACAGATACGCAGTATTTT. The entire variable domain, with the rest obtained from reference TRBV11-3 and TRBJ2-3, is as follows: EAGVVQSPRYKIIEKKQPVAFWCNPISGHNTLYWYLQNLGQGPELLIRYENEEAVDDSQLPKDRFSAERLKGVDSTLKIQPAELGDSAVYLCASSLGLAGATDTQYFGPGTRLTVL.